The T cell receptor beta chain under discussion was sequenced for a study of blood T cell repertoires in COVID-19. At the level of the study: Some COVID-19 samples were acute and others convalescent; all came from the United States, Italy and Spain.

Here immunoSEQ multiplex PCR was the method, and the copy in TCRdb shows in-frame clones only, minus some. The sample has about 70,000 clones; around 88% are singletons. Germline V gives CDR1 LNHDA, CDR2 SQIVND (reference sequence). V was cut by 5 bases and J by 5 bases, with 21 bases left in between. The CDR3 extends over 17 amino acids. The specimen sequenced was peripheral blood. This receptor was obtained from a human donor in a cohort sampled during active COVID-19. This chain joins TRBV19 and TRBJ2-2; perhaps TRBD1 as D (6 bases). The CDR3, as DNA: TGTGCCAGTAGTTCTTACCCGGGACACAGGAGGACCGGGGAGCTGTTTTTT. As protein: CASSSYPGHRRTGELFF.